This T cell receptor beta chain was recovered during a study of read filtering for tumor transcriptome and immune sequencing. This clonotype has a count of ten or more. From approximately 430 ng of RNA, a library with molecular barcoded alpha/delta and beta/gamma adaptors was made. TCRdb redid the calling of the reads with MiXCR, one entry per CDR3 protein. This sample has 37,000 or so distinct CDR3 sequences, with roughly 15% found just once. This CDR3 is built from 15 residues. With V trimmed by 0 bases and J by 2 bases, 4 bases remained unmatched. CDR1 is DFQATT, CDR2 SNEGSKA, per germline (reference sequence).

Sequences were obtained from a population of CD138-negative cells sorted from bone marrow. This sequence joins TRBV20-1 and TRBJ2-1, with 7 positions matching TRBD1. The sequence was collected from a donor at least 40 years old with multiple myeloma. The CDR3 DNA reads TGCAGTGCTAGAGACGGACAGGTAGCCTACAATGAGCAGTTCTTC. Protein: CSARDGQVAYNEQFF.